These 25 T cell receptor beta chains were all obtained from the same sample, sequenced in a study of shared clonotypes between healthy human individuals. The assay was immunoSEQ multiplex PCR, and TCRdb's table has in-frame clones only and misses some. The table records about 1.1 million clones, 70% to 85% of them present only once. Sequencing was done on a sample of memory CD4+ T cells from PBMCs. As for subset: CD45RA-negative fraction. These receptors were taken from a man younger than 35 in good health. Some clones in this sample may be carry-over from other donors' samples.

The chain employs TRBV30 and TRBJ2-3; perhaps TRBD2 as D (6 bases). This CDR3 is 14 amino acids long. V lost 1 base and J 1 base, leaving 9 bases between the germline ends. Germline assignment: CDR1 GTSNPN and CDR2 SVGIG (reference sequence). CDR3 in DNA: TGTGCCTGGAGTGGCGGGGAAGGCACAGATACGCAGTATTTT. The encoded protein is CAWSGGEGTDTQYF.

About this clone: This specimen includes other DNA sequences encoding the same CDR3. As DNA, the CDR3 is TGCGCCAGCAGCCCGGGACAGGGCAATCAGCCCCAGCATTTT. It specifies CASSPGQGNQPQHF. The genes are TRBV5-1 and TRBJ1-5; 8 bases are a match to TRBD1. Germline V gene lookup returns CDR1 SGHRS and CDR2 YFSETQ. This CDR3 has 14 residues. V was clipped by 4 bases and J by 2 bases; unmatched bases: 2.

The gene calls are TRBV7-8 and TRBJ2-3; 11 nucleotides line up with TRBD2. Germline loops: CDR1 SGHVS, CDR2 FQNEAQ. The junction had 8 bases not matched to a gene; V was cut back by 4 bases and J by 5 bases. The CDR3 is 16 residues long. The chain's CDR3 is CASSSLAGGRGDTQYF. The CDR3 bases are TGTGCCAGCAGCTCCTTAGCGGGAGGGCGGGGAGATACGCAGTATTTT. Full variable domain (outside the CDR3, taken from reference TRBV7-8 and TRBJ2-3): GAGVSQSPRYKVAKRGQDVALRCDPISGHVSLFWYQQALGQGPEFLTYFQNEAQLDKSGLPSDRFFAERPEGSVSTLKIQRTQQEDSAVYLCASSSLAGGRGDTQYFGPGTRLTVL.

V gene TRBV9 combines with J gene TRBJ2-7; TRBD2 agrees at 7 bases. With V trimmed by 2 bases and J by 1 base, 6 bases remained unmatched. Germline loops: CDR1 SGDLS, CDR2 YYNGEE. The CDR3 is 15 residues long. CDR3 sequence (DNA): TGTGCCAGCAGCGTTCTACCGGGACTATCCTACGAGCAGTACTTC. Translating it yields CASSVLPGLSYEQYF.

This chain uses TRBV19 with TRBJ1-1; possible D gene TRBD1, 5 bases. V gave up 3 bases and J gave up 3 bases, with 14 bases separating them. Per the germline V gene, CDR1 is LNHDA and CDR2 is SQIVND (reference sequence). This CDR3 contains 15 residues. For the CDR3, the DNA is TGTGCCAGTAGTATGGGGTCTCCAGGGCACACTGAAGCTTTCTTT. Its protein is CASSMGSPGHTEAFF.

The rearrangement uses TRBV5-1 and TRBJ2-7, with 8 positions matching TRBD1. The CDR3 extends over 14 amino acids. CDR1 SGHRS and CDR2 YFSETQ come from the germline V gene. The junction had 5 bases not matched to a gene; V was cut back by 4 bases and J by 2 bases. In nucleotides, the CDR3 is TGCGCCAGCAGCGTGACAGGGGACCCCTACGAGCAGTACTTC. Translated: CASSVTGDPYEQYF.

This clone was detected a few times. The CDR3 bases are TGTGCCAGCAGTTCGCCCGGACTAGCGGGAGGGAATGAGCAGTTCTTC. Its translation is CASSSPGLAGGNEQFF. J is TRBJ2-1 and V is TRBV6-5; 15 bases line up with TRBD2. Germline V gene sequence: CDR1 MNHEY, CDR2 SVGAGI. After removal of 4 bases from V and 7 bases from J, the junction contained 5 bases not matched to a gene. CDR3 size: 16 residues.

This clone turned up a few times. The chain joins TRBV6-5 to TRBJ1-1, with D tentatively TRBD1 (6 bases). CDR1 is MNHEY, CDR2 SVGAGI, per germline. The CDR3 loop spans 14 amino acids. With 6 bases removed from V and 3 bases from J, the gap between germline ends came to 14 bases. The CDR3 bases are TGTGCCAGCAGCTTTACAGGGTCGGACACTGAAGCTTTCTTT. Residues: CASSFTGSDTEAFF.

The chain couples TRBV28 to TRBJ2-3, with D tentatively TRBD2 (6 bases). Germline-derived CDR1 and CDR2 are MDHEN and SYDVKM. V was shortened by 3 bases and J by 6 bases, with 13 bases between the two germline ends. CDR3 length: 14 amino acids. The CDR3 sequence: CASSFVAVADTQYF. Here the CDR3 DNA reads TGTGCCAGCAGTTTTGTAGCGGTTGCGGATACGCAGTATTTT.

The rearrangement uses TRBV29-1 and TRBJ2-2, with D perhaps given as TRBD1 or TRBD2 (5 bases each). CDR1 and CDR2 (germline): SQVTM, ANQGSEA. V was shortened by 7 bases and J by 6 bases, with 12 bases between the two germline ends. This CDR3 has 12 residues. The chain's CDR3 is CSALRGAGELFF. As DNA, the CDR3 is TGCAGCGCCCTGAGGGGCGCCGGGGAGCTGTTTTTT.

This clone was counted only a few times. The genes are TRBV28 and TRBJ2-7, with TRBD1 matching 9 bases. V lost 6 bases and J lost 2; bases outside the gene matches: 8. The CDR3 consists of 15 residues. CDR1 MDHEN and CDR2 SYDVKM come from the germline V gene. The CDR3 DNA reads TGTGCCAGCAGCCCCGAGGACAGGGGCGCCTACGAGCAGTACTTC. Translating gives CASSPEDRGAYEQYF.

The chain is built from TRBV7-9 and TRBJ2-1, with 13 bases matching TRBD2. Germline values: CDR1 SEHNR, CDR2 FQNEAQ (reference sequence). J lost 9 bases, V lost 2 bases, and 13 bases had no gene match. The CDR3 covers 18 residues. In DNA form, the CDR3 reads TGTGCCAGCAGCTTACCCGGGACTAGCGGGACATTGATAGGTGAGCAGTTCTTC. This codes for CASSLPGTSGTLIGEQFF.

In DNA form, the CDR3 reads TGTGCCTGGAGTCGACGACAAGGCTATGGCTACACCTTC. Protein sequence: CAWSRRQGYGYTF. The chain has TRBV30 and TRBJ1-2; D is ambiguous. V was trimmed by 2 bases and J by 4 bases, leaving 11 bases between them. This CDR3 comprises 13 residues. Germline V gene sequence: CDR1 GTSNPN, CDR2 SVGIG (reference sequence).

This clone was recorded many times. V usage is TRBV28 and J usage is TRBJ1-1, with 7 nucleotides matching TRBD1. This CDR3 comprises 14 residues. The junction had 11 bases not matched to a gene; V was cut back by 7 bases and J by 6 bases. The germline gives CDR1 MDHEN, CDR2 SYDVKM. In nucleotides, the CDR3 is TGTGCCAGCATCCAGGGGGGGGCAGACGCTGAAGCTTTCTTT. Translated: CASIQGGADAEAFF.

The chain recombines TRBV25-1 with TRBJ2-7; D may be TRBD1 (6 bases). Germline lookup yields CDR1 MGHDK and CDR2 SYGVNS. The CDR3 is 12 residues long. The germline V and J ends were trimmed by 5 bases and 5 bases, with 10 bases remaining between them. CDR3 in amino acids: CASSLTGNEQYF. The CDR3 nucleotides read TGTGCCAGCAGTTTAACAGGGAACGAGCAGTACTTC.

This clone was detected only once. The chain employs TRBV7-2 and TRBJ2-7, with D perhaps matching TRBD1 (6 bases). CDR1 SGHTA and CDR2 FQGNSA come from the germline V gene. There are 16 residues in the CDR3. Trimming removed 1 base from V and 3 bases from J, with 16 bases in between. CDR3 nucleotides: TGTGCCAGCAGCTTAGGGGCACCCCAAGGGGGCTACGAGCAGTACTTC. Its translation is CASSLGAPQGGYEQYF.

The chain has TRBV23-1 and TRBJ1-5, with a tentative D call TRBD1 (6 bases). TRBV23-1 belongs to the ORF category, with a function that is uncertain. This CDR3 is built from 20 residues. The ends were cut back, 6 bases at V and 0 bases at J, with 27 bases in the middle. DNA of the CDR3: TGCGCCAGCAGCCCCCGAGGGTTACAGGGTTCGGGTTATAGCAATCAGCCCCAGCATTTT. Its protein is CASSPRGLQGSGYSNQPQHF.

This chain joins TRBV7-2 and TRBJ1-2; TRBD1 matches at 7 bases. Germline trimming cut 5 bases from V and 5 bases from J; bases unmatched to any gene: 8. The germline CDR1 and CDR2 sequences are SGHTA and FQGNSA. The CDR3 contains 14 residues. The CDR3 coding sequence is TGTGCCAGCAGCCCGGGACAGCCTAGGTATGGCTACACCTTC. Protein product: CASSPGQPRYGYTF.

Of note for this clone: Being one base from a much bigger clone, this may be a read error. V is TRBV27 and J is TRBJ1-4; D remains ambiguous. Germline V gives CDR1 MNHEY, CDR2 SMNVEV (reference sequence). The CDR3 totals 13 residues. The germline V and J ends were trimmed by 5 bases and 0 bases, with 4 bases remaining between them. The CDR3 here is CASSPATNEKLFF. DNA of the CDR3: TGTGCCAGCAGTCCCGCAACTAATGAAAAACTGTTTTTT.

V usage is TRBV6-1 and J usage is TRBJ2-7; 8 bases are a match to TRBD2. Germline V gene lookup returns CDR1 MNHNS and CDR2 SASEGT. CDR3 size: 16 residues. The V segment lost 4 bases and the J segment 2 bases; nucleotides outside the gene matches: 10. CDR3: CASSVVAGRRTYEQYF. The CDR3 bases are TGTGCCAGCAGTGTAGTAGCGGGACGTCGCACCTACGAGCAGTACTTC.

The chain links TRBV27 to TRBJ1-1; TRBD1 might be the D (6 bases). Between the trimmed V and J ends, which lost 6 bases and 3 bases, there was a span of 17 bases. The CDR3 is 15 residues long. Germline values: CDR1 MNHEY, CDR2 SMNVEV (reference sequence). CDR3 bases: TGTGCCAGCAGCCGGGGGCGGGGGCTGGACACTGAAGCTTTCTTT. It specifies CASSRGRGLDTEAFF.

This clone was counted a single time. J is TRBJ2-1 and V is TRBV6-6; 8 nucleotides line up with TRBD1. Trimming cost V 10 bases and J 3 bases; bases outside gene matches: 11. The CDR3 extends over 15 amino acids. The V gene's germline CDR1 is MNHNY and CDR2 SVGAGI (reference sequence). CDR3 in DNA: TGTGCCACCTCTTACGACAGGGGAGGCTACAATGAGCAGTTCTTC. It yields the protein CATSYDRGGYNEQFF.

V usage is TRBV30 and J usage is TRBJ1-1; maybe TRBD1 (6 bases). The CDR3 covers 13 residues. The V gene lost 8 bases and the J gene lost 1 base, with 14 bases spanning the gap. Germline V gene data show CDR1 as GTSNPN and CDR2 as SVGIG (reference sequence). The CDR3 DNA sequence: TGTGCCAGCTGGGACACCCCGAACACTGAAGCTTTCTTT. The encoded protein is CASWDTPNTEAFF.

The chain combines TRBV5-1 with TRBJ2-5; D may be TRBD1 or TRBD2 (5 bases each). Trimming removed 4 bases at V and 4 bases at J, with 20 bases between. This CDR3 comprises 16 residues. Germline CDR1 reads SGHRS; CDR2 reads YFSETQ. The CDR3 sequence is CASSPRGTIWRETQYF. In nucleotides, the CDR3 is TGCGCCAGCAGCCCCCGTGGGACCATTTGGCGAGAGACCCAGTACTTC.

CDR3 region: CASSRGLAVNTGELFF. CDR3 coding DNA: TGTGCCAGCAGCAGAGGACTAGCGGTTAACACCGGGGAGCTGTTTTTT. V is TRBV5-4 and J is TRBJ2-2; TRBD2 aligns across 10 bases. The germline V gene encodes CDR1 SGHNT and CDR2 YYREEE (reference sequence). J was trimmed by 2 bases and V by 4 bases; bases with no gene match: 5. This CDR3 contains 16 residues.